The rows below give T cell receptor beta chains drawn from one sample of a study of blood T cell repertoires in COVID-19. Sequenced by immunoSEQ multiplex PCR; TCRdb stores in-frame clones only, minus some. Of 150,000 to 200,000 clones listed, 81% are singletons. Sample: peripheral blood. These receptor sequences come from a woman aged 80 or over with COVID-19, enrolled during active disease. The CDR3 runs from the conserved cysteine through the conserved F or W. The D gene is left open where the match is weak. Not all rows give a size; the values are once, few, many and, for expanded clones, a class.

clone size: few
V gene: TRBV12-5
J gene: TRBJ2-2
D gene: NA
CDR3 length: 14
CDR3 protein: CASGLGQVGGELFF
CDR3 DNA: TGTGCTAGTGGTTTGGGACAGGTGGGCGGGGAGCTGTTTTTT

clone size: NA
V gene: TRBV30
J gene: TRBJ2-3
D gene: TRBD1
CDR3 length: 13
CDR3 protein: CAWSKQGGDTQYF
CDR3 DNA: TGTGCCTGGAGTAAACAGGGGGGAGATACGCAGTATTTT

clone size: once
V gene: TRBV5-4
J gene: TRBJ1-1
D gene: NA
CDR3 length: 13
CDR3 protein: CASSQQGSPEAFF
CDR3 DNA: TGTGCCAGCAGCCAACAGGGTTCCCCTGAAGCTTTCTTT

clone size: NA
V gene: TRBV27
J gene: TRBJ1-5
D gene: NA
CDR3 length: 16
CDR3 protein: CASSSRRAPFNQPQHF
CDR3 DNA: TGTGCCAGCAGTTCTCGGCGGGCACCCTTTAATCAGCCCCAGCATTTT

clone size: NA
V gene: TRBV28
J gene: TRBJ2-1
D gene: TRBD2
CDR3 length: 15
CDR3 protein: CASSPSGLAGGSQFF
CDR3 DNA: TGTGCCAGCAGTCCTTCGGGACTAGCGGGAGGGTCGCAGTTCTTC

clone size: once
V gene: TRBV28
J gene: TRBJ2-2
D gene: NA
CDR3 length: 15
CDR3 protein: CASSLQGTNTGELFF
CDR3 DNA: TGTGCCAGCAGTTTACAGGGCACGAACACCGGGGAGCTGTTTTTT

clone size: once
V gene: TRBV5-1
J gene: TRBJ1-1
D gene: NA
CDR3 length: 14
CDR3 protein: CASSLDGVNTEAFF
CDR3 DNA: TGCGCCAGCAGCCTTGACGGGGTGAACACTGAAGCTTTCTTT

clone size: NA
V gene: TRBV3-1/TRBV3-2
J gene: TRBJ2-3
D gene: TRBD2
CDR3 length: 15
CDR3 protein: CASSHELAGSNTQYF
CDR3 DNA: TGTGCCAGCAGCCATGAGCTAGCGGGATCGAATACGCAGTATTTT

clone size: NA
V gene: TRBV27
J gene: TRBJ2-3
D gene: NA
CDR3 length: 16
CDR3 protein: CASSLSLATSTDTQYF
CDR3 DNA: TGTGCCAGCAGTTTATCGCTAGCAACAAGCACAGATACGCAGTATTTT

clone size: NA
V gene: TRBV2
J gene: TRBJ1-1
D gene: TRBD1
CDR3 length: 14
CDR3 protein: CASSPGTVNTEAFF
CDR3 DNA: TGTGCCAGCAGCCCCGGGACAGTGAACACTGAAGCTTTCTTT

clone size: NA
V gene: TRBV2
J gene: TRBJ2-7
D gene: NA
CDR3 length: 14
CDR3 protein: CASNPGQFLYEQYF
CDR3 DNA: TGTGCCAGCAACCCAGGACAGTTCCTTTACGAGCAGTACTTC

clone size: NA
V gene: TRBV7-2
J gene: TRBJ2-7
D gene: NA
CDR3 length: 12
CDR3 protein: CASSFSSYEQYF
CDR3 DNA: TGTGCCAGCAGCTTTAGCTCCTACGAGCAGTACTTC

clone size: NA
V gene: TRBV3-1/TRBV3-2
J gene: TRBJ1-4
D gene: NA
CDR3 length: 18
CDR3 protein: CASSQDRGGAPTNEKLFF
CDR3 DNA: TGTGCCAGCAGCCAAGATCGGGGAGGGGCGCCAACTAATGAAAAACTGTTTTTT

clone size: once
V gene: TRBV27
J gene: TRBJ1-1
D gene: NA
CDR3 length: 14
CDR3 protein: CASSLFPGPTEAFF
CDR3 DNA: TGTGCCAGCAGTTTATTCCCCGGTCCCACTGAAGCTTTCTTT

clone size: NA
V gene: TRBV5-1
J gene: TRBJ2-7
D gene: TRBD1
CDR3 length: 15
CDR3 protein: CASSLIWDRAYEQYF
CDR3 DNA: TGCGCCAGCAGCTTGATTTGGGACAGGGCCTACGAGCAGTACTTC

clone size: NA
V gene: TRBV2
J gene: TRBJ2-3
D gene: TRBD2
CDR3 length: 16
CDR3 protein: CASRAVLAGGTDTQYF
CDR3 DNA: TGTGCCAGCAGGGCCGTACTAGCGGGGGGCACAGATACGCAGTATTTT

clone size: NA
V gene: TRBV15
J gene: TRBJ1-2
D gene: NA
CDR3 length: 13
CDR3 protein: CATSRIGGGGYTF
CDR3 DNA: TGTGCCACCAGCAGAATCGGGGGAGGTGGCTACACCTTC

clone size: NA
V gene: TRBV11-3
J gene: TRBJ2-7
D gene: NA
CDR3 length: 12
CDR3 protein: CASAYGSYEQYF
CDR3 DNA: TGTGCCAGCGCTTACGGGTCCTACGAGCAGTACTTC

clone size: NA
V gene: TRBV12-3/TRBV12-4
J gene: TRBJ1-2
D gene: NA
CDR3 length: 13
CDR3 protein: CASSLRFGQGYTF
CDR3 DNA: TGTGCCAGCAGTTTACGTTTTGGCCAGGGCTACACCTTC

clone size: NA
V gene: TRBV5-4
J gene: TRBJ1-1
D gene: NA
CDR3 length: 14
CDR3 protein: CASSLPTPGVEAFF
CDR3 DNA: TGTGCCAGCAGCCTCCCGACCCCAGGGGTTGAAGCTTTCTTT

clone size: NA
V gene: TRBV5-4
J gene: TRBJ2-7
D gene: NA
CDR3 length: 14
CDR3 protein: CASSLRQGGTEQYF
CDR3 DNA: TGTGCCAGCAGCTTGAGGCAGGGGGGCACCGAGCAGTACTTC

clone size: NA
V gene: TRBV5-1
J gene: TRBJ1-1
D gene: NA
CDR3 length: 16
CDR3 protein: CASSEQGSHSNTEAFF
CDR3 DNA: TGCGCCAGCAGCGAGCAGGGGTCACACTCTAACACTGAAGCTTTCTTT

clone size: NA
V gene: TRBV14
J gene: TRBJ1-1
D gene: TRBD1
CDR3 length: 15
CDR3 protein: CASSRTGGENTEAFF
CDR3 DNA: TGTGCCAGCAGCCGGACAGGGGGTGAGAACACTGAAGCTTTCTTT

clone size: NA
V gene: TRBV6-1
J gene: TRBJ2-2
D gene: NA
CDR3 length: 16
CDR3 protein: CASSEWLAGVTGELFF
CDR3 DNA: TGTGCCAGCAGTGAATGGTTAGCAGGGGTAACCGGGGAGCTGTTTTTT

clone size: few
V gene: TRBV5-4
J gene: TRBJ2-3
D gene: TRBD2
CDR3 length: 16
CDR3 protein: CASSFGLAGAADTQYF
CDR3 DNA: TGTGCCAGCAGCTTCGGACTAGCGGGAGCAGCAGATACGCAGTATTTT

clone size: once
V gene: TRBV7-6
J gene: TRBJ2-3
D gene: NA
CDR3 length: 16
CDR3 protein: CASSLGLGGGTDTQYF
CDR3 DNA: TGTGCCAGCAGCTTAGGACTGGGAGGCGGCACAGATACGCAGTATTTT

clone size: NA
V gene: TRBV15
J gene: TRBJ1-5
D gene: NA
CDR3 length: 15
CDR3 protein: CATSRYRTSNQPQHF
CDR3 DNA: TGTGCCACCAGCAGATACAGGACTAGCAATCAGCCCCAGCATTTT

clone size: NA
V gene: TRBV5-6
J gene: TRBJ1-3
D gene: NA
CDR3 length: 15
CDR3 protein: CASSLELGGGNTIYF
CDR3 DNA: TGTGCCAGCAGCTTGGAACTAGGGGGTGGAAACACCATATATTTT

clone size: NA
V gene: TRBV5-6
J gene: TRBJ1-5
D gene: TRBD1
CDR3 length: 16
CDR3 protein: CASSFGTGESNQPQHF
CDR3 DNA: TGTGCCAGCAGCTTCGGGACAGGCGAGAGCAATCAGCCCCAGCATTTT

clone size: NA
V gene: TRBV19
J gene: TRBJ2-7
D gene: NA
CDR3 length: 14
CDR3 protein: CASSLRGEAYEQYF
CDR3 DNA: TGTGCCAGTAGCCTCAGGGGGGAAGCCTACGAGCAGTACTTC